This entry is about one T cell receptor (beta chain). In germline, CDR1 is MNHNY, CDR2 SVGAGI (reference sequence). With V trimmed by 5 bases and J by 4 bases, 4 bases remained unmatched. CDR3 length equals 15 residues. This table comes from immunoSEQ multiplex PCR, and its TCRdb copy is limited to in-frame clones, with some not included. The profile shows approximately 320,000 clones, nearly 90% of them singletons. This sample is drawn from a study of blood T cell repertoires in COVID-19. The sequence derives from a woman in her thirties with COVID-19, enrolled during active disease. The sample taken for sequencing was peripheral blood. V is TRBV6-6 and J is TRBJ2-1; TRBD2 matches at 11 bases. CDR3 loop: CASSNIAGGYNEQFF. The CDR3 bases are TGTGCCAGCAGTAATATAGCGGGGGGGTACAATGAGCAGTTCTTC.